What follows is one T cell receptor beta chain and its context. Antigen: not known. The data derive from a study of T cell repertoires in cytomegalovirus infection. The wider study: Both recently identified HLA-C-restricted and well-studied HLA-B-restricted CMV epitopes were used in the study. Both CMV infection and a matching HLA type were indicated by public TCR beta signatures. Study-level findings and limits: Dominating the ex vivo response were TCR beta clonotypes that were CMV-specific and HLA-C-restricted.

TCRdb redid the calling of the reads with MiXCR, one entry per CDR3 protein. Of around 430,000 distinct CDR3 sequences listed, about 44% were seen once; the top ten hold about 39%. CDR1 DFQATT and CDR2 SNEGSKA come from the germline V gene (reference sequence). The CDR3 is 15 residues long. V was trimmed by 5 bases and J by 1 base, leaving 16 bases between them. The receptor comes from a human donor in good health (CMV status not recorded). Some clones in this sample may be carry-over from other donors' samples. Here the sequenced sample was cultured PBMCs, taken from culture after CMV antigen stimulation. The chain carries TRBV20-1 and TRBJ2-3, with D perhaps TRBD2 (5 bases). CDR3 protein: CSAHTGDSGTDTQYF. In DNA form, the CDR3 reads TGCAGTGCTCACACCGGGGATTCAGGCACAGATACGCAGTATTTT.